This T cell receptor beta chain was recovered during a study of PD-1 blockade in classical Hodgkin lymphoma. In the study overall: Intravenous delivery of nivolumab at 3 mg/kg to patients occurred every 2 weeks.

Sequenced by immunoSEQ multiplex PCR; TCRdb stores in-frame clones only, minus some. The table lists over 60,000 clones, approximately 90% of them singletons. Notes on the study in general: CD4+ TCR diversity, unlike CD8+, climbed significantly by C4D1. Complete responders matched newly diagnosed patients in baseline diversity. Reports indicated that newly diagnosed patients had lower baseline TCR diversity than healthy donors did.

A word on this clone: The target antigen is unknown.

The J segment lost 8 bases and the V segment lost 8 bases, leaving 8 bases of the junction unmatched. The germline CDR1 and CDR2 sequences are MNHEY and SVGAGI. The CDR3 sequence is 14 residues long. Time point specified: cycle 4 day 1 (C4D1), after more than five weeks of nivolumab. Autologous stem cell transplantation was followed by relapse in every patient, and brentuximab vedotin exposure varied. This specimen consisted of peripheral blood mononuclear cells (PBMCs), obtained before the fourth cycle of nivolumab. The TCR was taken from a human donor with classical Hodgkin lymphoma. V usage is TRBV6-5 and J usage is TRBJ1-6; 8 bases agree with TRBD1. CDR3 coding DNA: TGTGCCAGCCGGACAGGGAACCCCTATTCACCCCTCCACTTT. It yields the protein CASRTGNPYSPLHF.